The text below deals with one T cell receptor beta chain. The sample comes from a study of Ad26.COV2.S vaccination and SARS-CoV-2 variants. Treatment described: 15 to 20 received Ad26.COV2.S at low or high dose, single or two shots; several received placebo; per-sample allocation not given. Samples came from day 63 after the first vaccine or placebo injection. Using immunoSEQ multiplex PCR, the repertoire was profiled, and TCRdb retains in-frame clones only, with some absent. The table shows a few hundred thousand clones, with about 80% occurring only once. This CDR3 contains 11 residues. V was cut by 6 bases and J by 4 bases, with 4 bases left in between. CDR1 SGHTA and CDR2 FQGNSA come from the germline V gene.

Sequenced material: peripheral blood, taken in a trial of Ad26.COV2.S vaccine versus placebo. This chain uses TRBV7-2 with TRBJ2-1; D is undetermined. This receptor was taken from a person aged 18-65 years who received the Ad26.COV2.S COVID-19 vaccine or a placebo. The CDR3 loop is CASRDYNEQFF. CDR3 nucleotides: TGTGCCAGCAGGGATTACAATGAGCAGTTCTTC.